This is a list of T cell receptor beta chains from one sample in a study of T cell repertoires in cytomegalovirus infection. Their specific antigens are unknown. One entry per CDR3 protein, called by TCRdb with MiXCR from the reads. The data show more than 85,000 distinct CDR3 sequences, around 28% seen once. This specimen was CD8+ T cells from cultured PBMCs, taken from culture after CMV antigen stimulation. These receptors were taken from a human donor in good health (CMV status not recorded). Some clones in this sample may be carry-over from other donors' samples. CDR3s include the opening cysteine and the closing phenylalanine or tryptophan. D genes are given only for firm matches. Clone size appears in some rows only: once, few, many, or a class for an expanded clone.

size	V	J	D	DNA	CDR3
many	TRBV7-2	TRBJ1-2	-	TGTGCCAGCAGCTTAGGACCTAACTATGGCTACACCTTC	CASSLGPNYGYTF
few	TRBV3-1	TRBJ2-7	-	TGTGCCAGCAGCCTCTCCGTGGCAGGTCCCAACGAGCAGTACTTC	CASSLSVAGPNEQYF
-	TRBV6-5	TRBJ1-2	TRBD1	TGTGCCAGCAGTTACGGGACAGGAGCTAACTATGGCTACACCTTC	CASSYGTGANYGYTF
few	TRBV28	TRBJ1-2	TRBD1	TGTGCCAGCAGTCCTGGGACAGGGTATAGCTATGGCTACACCTTC	CASSPGTGYSYGYTF
-	TRBV5-4	TRBJ2-7	-	TGTGCCAGCAGCACCAGGGATAGCTCCTACGAGCAGTACTTC	CASSTRDSSYEQYF
many	TRBV2	TRBJ1-1	TRBD1	TGTGCCAGCAGTGAAATGGACAGGATTGAAGCTTTCTTT	CASSEMDRIEAFF
many	TRBV6-1	TRBJ2-1	TRBD2	TGTGCCAGCAGTACATTAGCGGGGGGCAATGAGCAGTTCTTC	CASSTLAGGNEQFF
few	TRBV5-4	TRBJ1-2	-	TGTGCCAGCAGCGCGCCTGGCTTTAAATATGGCTACACCTTC	CASSAPGFKYGYTF
many	TRBV11-2	TRBJ2-3	TRBD1	TGTGCCAGCAGCTTGACAGGGTTAGGAGATACGCAGTATTTT	CASSLTGLGDTQYF
few	TRBV7-6	TRBJ2-2	TRBD2	TGTGCCAGCAGTCACGGACTAGCGGGGGAAAACACCGGGGAGCTGTTTTTT	CASSHGLAGENTGELFF
-	TRBV7-9	TRBJ1-1	-	TGTGCCAGCAGCTCCCCGACAGTGAGCCGAAACACTGAAGCTTTCTTT	CASSSPTVSRNTEAFF
-	TRBV6-6	TRBJ1-2	-	TGTGCCAGCAGTTACCGGACAGTAGCTAACTATGGCTACACCTTC	CASSYRTVANYGYTF
many	TRBV6-5	TRBJ1-2	TRBD1	TGTGCCAGCAGACCCAGGACAGGGAACTATGGCTACACCTTC	CASRPRTGNYGYTF
-	TRBV10-3	TRBJ1-1	-	TGTGCCATCAGTGAGTCTACAGGCCCACCCGAAGCTTTCTTT	CAISESTGPPEAFF
-	TRBV25-1	TRBJ2-3	-	TGTGCCAGCAGTGAATATGGGGATACGCAGTATTTT	CASSEYGDTQYF
once	TRBV27	TRBJ1-6	TRBD1	TGTGCCAGCAGTTTCAGGGGGCCTTCACCCCTCCACTTT	CASSFRGPSPLHF
-	TRBV7-6	TRBJ2-5	-	TGTGCCAGCAGCTCCCGGGATCCCACGGAGACCCAGTACTTC	CASSSRDPTETQYF
-	TRBV7-2	TRBJ1-5	TRBD1	TGTGCCAGCAGCACCCACAGGGGGCAGGGACCCCAGCATTTT	CASSTHRGQGPQHF
-	TRBV6-5	TRBJ1-2	-	TGTGCCAGCAGTTACTCAAGGAGGGGTATTGACTATGGCTACACCTTC	CASSYSRRGIDYGYTF
many	TRBV7-9	TRBJ1-1	TRBD1	TGTGCCAGCAGCTCTAGCGAACAGGGGGCTTTTATTGAAGCTTTCTTT	CASSSSEQGAFIEAFF
-	TRBV18	TRBJ2-7	-	TGTGCCAGCTCTCCGGACAGAGAGAGCTCCTACGAGCAGTACTTC	CASSPDRESSYEQYF
-	TRBV28	TRBJ2-7	-	TGTGCCAGCACCGGATGGGGCTCCTACGAGCAGTACTTC	CASTGWGSYEQYF
few	TRBV19	TRBJ1-1	-	TGTGCCAGTAGTCCCGAAGACAGCCGGGCGACTGAAGCTTTCTTT	CASSPEDSRATEAFF
few	TRBV7-9	TRBJ1-2	-	TGTGCCAGCAGCTCCGGGTTCAACTTCTATGGCTACACCTTC	CASSSGFNFYGYTF
once	TRBV7-4	TRBJ1-1	TRBD1	TGTGCCAGCAGCGTCGGACAGGGGCTCATAGAAGCTTTCTTT	CASSVGQGLIEAFF
-	TRBV6-5	TRBJ2-3	TRBD2	TGTGCCAGCAGCCCTTACTTGGGGGGGGGCACAGATACGCAGTATTTT	CASSPYLGGGTDTQYF
-	TRBV27	TRBJ1-5	-	TGTGCCAGCAGTTTCGGGGGGTTTCAGCCCCAGCATTTT	CASSFGGFQPQHF
-	TRBV27	TRBJ2-4	-	TGTGCCAGCAGTTTAGGGGGCTGGGACATTCAGTACTTC	CASSLGGWDIQYF
-	TRBV20-1	TRBJ2-1	TRBD2	TGCAGTGCTAGAGACTCCGGGACTAGCGTCAACTACAATGAGCAGTTCTTC	CSARDSGTSVNYNEQFF
few	TRBV9	TRBJ1-2	-	TGTGCCAGCAGCGTAGCAGGGTATGGCTACACCTTC	CASSVAGYGYTF
few	TRBV2	TRBJ2-7	TRBD1	TGTGCCAGCAGTGAACAGGGGGACGGCTACGAGCAGTACTTC	CASSEQGDGYEQYF
-	TRBV7-6	TRBJ2-3	TRBD2	TGTGCCAGCAGCGCAAGACTAGCGGGGGGGCTAACAGATACGCAGTATTTT	CASSARLAGGLTDTQYF
-	TRBV19	TRBJ1-5	-	TGTGCCAGTAGTATAGGGACTTTCAATCAGCCCCAGCATTTT	CASSIGTFNQPQHF
-	TRBV27	TRBJ2-3	TRBD2	TGTGCCAGCAGTTTATATCAGCGGGGGGGCCCACATACGCAGTATTTT	CASSLYQRGGPHTQYF
many	TRBV19	TRBJ2-7	TRBD2	TGTGCCAGTAGTTTCGCTAGCGGGACGTACGAGCAGTACTTC	CASSFASGTYEQYF
-	TRBV2	TRBJ2-7	-	TGTGCCAGCAGTGAAGCCCCGGCCGAGCAGTACTTC	CASSEAPAEQYF
few	TRBV12-3/TRBV12-4	TRBJ2-1	TRBD2	TGTGCCAGCAGTTTCCCTTCGCGGGGGGGCCCGTACAATGAGCAGTTCTTC	CASSFPSRGGPYNEQFF
many	TRBV7-9	TRBJ1-2	TRBD1	TGTGCCAGCAGCCACTCACAGGGGCCCGATGGCTACACCTTC	CASSHSQGPDGYTF
-	TRBV5-4	TRBJ2-1	TRBD1	TGTGCCAGCAGCTTGGACAGGGGTTCCTACAATGAGCAGTTCTTC	CASSLDRGSYNEQFF
-	TRBV20-1	TRBJ1-1	TRBD1	TGCAGTGCTGGAAAGGGGGTCCGACAGGGAGGGGAAGCTTTCTTT	CSAGKGVRQGGEAFF
few	TRBV7-6	TRBJ2-7	-	TGTGCCAGCAGCTTAGTACCAGAGGGGGAGCAGTACTTC	CASSLVPEGEQYF
-	TRBV7-3	TRBJ2-3	-	TGTGCCAGCAGCTCTCTCGACAGGTCCACAGATACGCAGTATTTT	CASSSLDRSTDTQYF
-	TRBV7-9	TRBJ2-2	TRBD2	TGTGCCAGCAGCTCCGGGGGGGCCGGGGAGCTGTTTTTT	CASSSGGAGELFF
few	TRBV27	TRBJ2-7	-	TGTGCCAGCAGTTTAGGGAGAGGGGGAGCCTACGAGCAGTACTTC	CASSLGRGGAYEQYF
many	TRBV4-1	TRBJ2-3	-	TGCGCCAGCAGCCAAGAAGGGCAGGCTACAGATACGCAGTATTTT	CASSQEGQATDTQYF
many	TRBV20-1	TRBJ2-1	-	TGCAGTGCCCCGGGACTCTTCCATACCAATGAGCAGTTCTTC	CSAPGLFHTNEQFF
many	TRBV18	TRBJ1-5	-	TGTGCCAGCTCACGGTCGTTCAATCAGCCCCAGCATTTT	CASSRSFNQPQHF
-	TRBV9	TRBJ2-2	TRBD1	TGTGCCAGCAGCACGACAGGGGCCAACACCGGGGAGCTGTTTTTT	CASSTTGANTGELFF
-	TRBV20-1	TRBJ2-1	-	TGCAGTGCCCCGAGCAGAAGCTCCTACAATGAGCAGTTCTTC	CSAPSRSSYNEQFF
-	TRBV5-1	TRBJ2-7	-	TGCGCCAGCAGCCTGTGGGGGATTGACTCCTACGAGCAGTACTTC	CASSLWGIDSYEQYF
few	TRBV4-2	TRBJ2-1	-	TGTGCCAGCAGCCAAGCCGGTGATGAGCAGTTCTTC	CASSQAGDEQFF
few	TRBV5-6	TRBJ2-7	TRBD2	TGTGCCAGCAGTCTTAATAGCGGGTCAAACACCCCCTACGAGCAGTACTTC	CASSLNSGSNTPYEQYF
few	TRBV19	TRBJ1-5	TRBD1	TGTGCCAGTAATGACAGGGGGCGAGGTCAGCCCCAGCATTTT	CASNDRGRGQPQHF
-	TRBV19	TRBJ1-2	-	TGTGCCAGTAGTATAGTCAGACCAGCAGTGACTAACTATGGCTACACCTTC	CASSIVRPAVTNYGYTF
few	TRBV27	TRBJ2-2	-	TGTGCCAGCAGTTCCCGGGATAGAATAACCGGGGAGCTGTTTTTT	CASSSRDRITGELFF
-	TRBV19	TRBJ1-5	-	TGTGCCAGTAGTACCCGGCAGGGCGAATATAGCAATCAGCCCCAGCATTTT	CASSTRQGEYSNQPQHF
many	TRBV7-8	TRBJ1-3	-	TGTGCCAGCAGCTCCAGCAGCTCTGGAAACACCATATATTTT	CASSSSSSGNTIYF
-	TRBV5-6	TRBJ2-3	-	TGTGCCAGCAGCTTGGGCTCCTACACAGATACGCAGTATTTT	CASSLGSYTDTQYF
many	TRBV7-2	TRBJ1-2	-	TGTGCCAGCAGTTCGATTCAATGGGACCTCAACTATGGCTACACCTTC	CASSSIQWDLNYGYTF
-	TRBV7-3	TRBJ1-2	-	TGTGCCAGCAGCCCCCCGACCGCTAACTATGGCACGACCTTC	CASSPPTANYGTTF